A single T cell receptor beta chain is shown here with its context. These data belong to a study of blood T cell repertoires in COVID-19. Source study methods: By means of reference gene primer amplification, nucleated cell counts were estimated. The method was immunoSEQ multiplex PCR; TCRdb's version includes in-frame clones alone and lacks a portion of them. V and J calls and clone size come straight from that table; D and trimming were deduced from the DNA. The table includes over 50,000 clones, 87% detected once. V lost 4 bases, J lost 1 base, and 8 bases stayed unmatched. Germline-derived CDR1 and CDR2 are SGHRS and YFSETQ. This CDR3 contains 16 residues.

The V and J genes are TRBV5-1 and TRBJ2-1; 7 bases align to TRBD1. The sequenced sample was peripheral blood. The sequence came from a man in his fifties or sixties with acute or convalescent COVID-19. CDR3 bases: TGCGCCAGCAGCCTAGCCGGGGACAGTTCCTACAATGAGCAGTTCTTC. Protein sequence: CASSLAGDSSYNEQFF.